What follows is one T cell receptor beta chain and its context. This record belongs to a study of blood T cell repertoires in COVID-19. Background on the study: The United States, Italy and Spain supplied acute and convalescent COVID-19 samples. Sources were T cells, B-cell-depleted T cells, or PBMCs; the material itself was cDNA or gDNA.

Profiled with immunoSEQ multiplex PCR; TCRdb holds only in-frame clones, not every one. This sample has under 30,000 clones; about 80% occur once, and the top ten carry around 43%. Trimming pared 2 bases from V and 0 bases from J, leaving 11 bases between. In germline, CDR1 is GTSNPN, CDR2 SVGIG (reference sequence). The CDR3 runs 15 residues. Material for sequencing was peripheral blood. The TCR originated in a woman in her seventies with acute or convalescent COVID-19. The chain carries TRBV30 and TRBJ1-3, with D perhaps TRBD1 (5 bases). The CDR3 sequence: CAWSKGPNSGNTIYF. CDR3 in DNA: TGTGCCTGGAGTAAGGGGCCCAACTCTGGAAACACCATATATTTT.